This T cell receptor (beta chain) stems from a study of blood T cell repertoires in COVID-19. At the level of the study: COVID-19 samples from acute and convalescent phases originated in the United States, Italy and Spain. The analysed material was cDNA or gDNA that came from T cells, B-cell-depleted T cells, or PBMCs.

Authors' analysis steps: Reference gene primer amplification yielded estimated nucleated cell counts. Only in-frame clones appear in the TCRdb table, and some are missing; sequencing was by immunoSEQ multiplex PCR. V and J calls and clone size are as listed in that table; D and trimming were resolved from the DNA. The data show about 190,000 clones, around 89% seen once. The receptor was derived from a man in his forties or fifties with acute or convalescent COVID-19. The sample taken for sequencing was peripheral blood.

This CDR3 reads CASSQAGQQETQYF. The CDR3 nucleotides are TGTGCCAGCAGCCAAGCTGGACAGCAAGAGACCCAGTACTTC. The V gene is TRBV3-1 (or the pseudogene TRBV3-2), the J gene TRBJ2-5, with a tentative D call TRBD1 (6 bases). V lost 1 base to trimming and J lost 2 bases, with 8 bases between them. The CDR3 is 14 residues long. The germline gives CDR1 LGHDT, CDR2 YNNKEL (reference sequence).